This TCR beta chain was captured by sequencing in a study of blood T cell repertoires in COVID-19. Sequencing used immunoSEQ multiplex PCR; TCRdb keeps in-frame clones, though not all of them. The sample lists approximately 100,000 clones, 70% to 85% occurring once. V was pared by 4 bases and J by 1 base, with 0 bases of the junction left unmatched. There are 15 residues in the CDR3. CDR1 and CDR2 from the germline V gene are LNHDA and SQIVND (reference sequence). J is TRBJ2-3 and V is TRBV19; 12 bases line up with TRBD2. The clonotype comes from a man aged 65 to 79 with active or convalescent COVID-19. The sequenced sample was peripheral blood. CDR3 region: CASSRTSGGTDTQYF. The CDR3 region has the DNA TGTGCCAGTAGTAGGACTAGCGGGGGCACAGATACGCAGTATTTT.